These 30 T cell receptor beta chains share one sample of origin, sequenced in a study of PD-1 blockade in classical Hodgkin lymphoma. Documented time point: cycle 4 day 1 (C4D1), after more than 5 weeks of nivolumab. Following autologous stem cell transplantation, relapse occurred in every patient, and exposure to brentuximab vedotin varied. Assay: immunoSEQ multiplex PCR; the TCRdb copy retains only in-frame clones and omits some. This table holds around 46,000 clones, nearly 90% found once. Specimen: peripheral blood mononuclear cells (PBMCs), collected before the fourth cycle of nivolumab. The receptors come from a human donor with classical Hodgkin lymphoma.

This clone is categorized as large (0.1 to 1%). The chain has TRBV5-1 and TRBJ2-1; 12 bases align to TRBD2. J gave up 6 bases and V 3 bases, and 10 bases lay outside the gene matches. The CDR3 has 17 amino acids. CDR1 SGHRS and CDR2 YFSETQ come from the germline V gene. The CDR3 loop is CASSSLTSGGGSNEQFF. CDR3 nucleotide sequence: TGCGCCAGCAGCTCCCTGACTAGCGGGGGAGGTTCCAATGAGCAGTTCTTC. The whole variable domain, filled in from reference TRBV5-1 and TRBJ2-1, reads KAGVTQTPRYLIKTRGQQVTLSCSPISGHRSVSWYQQTPGQGLQFLFEYFSETQRNKGNFPGRFSGRQFSNSRSEMNVSTLELGDSALYLCASSSLTSGGGSNEQFFGPGTRLTVL.

The V call is TRBV12-5, the J call TRBJ1-6, with 7 nucleotides matching TRBD1. The CDR3 runs 19 residues. The V and J ends lost 0 bases and 2 bases, in that order; junction bases with no gene match: 10. CDR1 and CDR2 from the germline V gene are LGHNT and FRNRAP. CDR3 coding DNA: TGTGCTAGTGGTTTGGTAATCTCGGCCGGGACAGCCTATAATTCACCCCTCCACTTT. Protein sequence: CASGLVISAGTAYNSPLHF.

The chain recombines TRBV25-1 with TRBJ1-1, with D uncertain. Trimming removed 7 bases at V and 4 bases at J, with 10 bases between. CDR1 MGHDK and CDR2 SYGVNS come from the germline V gene. CDR3 size: 12 residues. CDR3 nucleotide sequence: TGTGCCAGCACCCCTGGGAGCACTGAAGCTTTCTTT. Translation gives CASTPGSTEAFF.

This clone is a singleton in its sample. This CDR3 is CASSIIGNEQFF. Here the CDR3 DNA reads TGTGCCAGTAGTATAATCGGCAATGAGCAGTTCTTC. V usage is TRBV19 and J usage is TRBJ2-1; D is undetermined. CDR3 length: 12 amino acids. In germline, CDR1 is LNHDA, CDR2 SQIVND (reference sequence). V dropped 2 bases and J dropped 6 bases, with 5 bases sitting between them.

The rearrangement uses TRBV30 and TRBJ2-7, with a tentative D call TRBD1 (6 bases). Germline CDR1 GTSNPN, CDR2 SVGIG (reference sequence). CDR3 length: 15 amino acids. Trimming shortened V by 0 bases and J by 1 base, and 13 bases separated the two germline ends. The CDR3 loop is CAWSVTGTSSYEQYF. CDR3 DNA: TGTGCCTGGAGTGTAACTGGGACAAGTTCCTACGAGCAGTACTTC.

In this sample, this clone turned up a few times. The rearrangement links TRBV25-1 to TRBJ1-4; 7 nucleotides match TRBD1. Germline V CDR1 and CDR2: MGHDK, SYGVNS. J gave up 4 bases and V 5 bases, and 7 bases lay outside the gene matches. The CDR3 totals 15 residues. DNA for the CDR3: TGTGCCAGCAGTTCCGGGACAGTTGTTAATGAAAAACTGTTTTTT. It codes for CASSSGTVVNEKLFF.

This CDR3 reads CASSLEILFHEQYF. The CDR3, as DNA: TGTGCCAGCAGCTTAGAAATACTGTTCCACGAGCAGTACTTC. The rearrangement links TRBV7-9 to TRBJ2-7, with D unresolved. V dropped 1 base and J dropped 5 bases, with 12 bases sitting between them. Germline V gene sequence: CDR1 SEHNR, CDR2 FQNEAQ (reference sequence). The CDR3 sequence is 14 residues long.

The chain uses TRBV12-2 and TRBJ2-1; the listed D gene, TRBD2, was not tested against the DNA. TRBV12-2 is listed as a pseudogene. This CDR3 region has 20 residues. CDR3 coding DNA: TGTGCAAGTCGCTTATCCCCCGGGACTAGCGGGATGAGTCCCCACAATGAGCAGTTCTTC. Protein: CASRLSPGTSGMSPHNEQFF.

CDR3 DNA: TGCGCCAGCAGTCAATCAGCCAGGGGAGGTTCTGATACGCAGTATTTT. It specifies CASSQSARGGSDTQYF. This chain uses TRBV23-1 with TRBJ2-3; D could derive from TRBD1 or TRBD2 (6 bases each). TRBV23-1 is filed as an ORF, its function uncertain. The CDR3 covers 16 residues. V was clipped by 0 bases and J by 6 bases, with 16 bases between them.

The chain is built from TRBV19 and TRBJ2-3; 8 bases agree with TRBD1. The junction had 10 bases not matched to a gene; V was cut back by 3 bases and J by 8 bases. There are 15 residues in the CDR3. Germline CDR1 reads LNHDA; CDR2 reads SQIVND (reference sequence). The CDR3 bases are TGTGCCAGTAGTATTCGGGACAGGCTCCGTGGTACGCAGTATTTT. It yields the protein CASSIRDRLRGTQYF.

This clone has a handful of counts. The chain recombines TRBV7-9 with TRBJ1-1; perhaps TRBD1 as D (5 bases). Per germline, CDR1 SEHNR and CDR2 FQNEAQ (reference sequence). The CDR3 is 13 residues long. Trimming cost V 1 base and J 6 bases, with 9 bases left between them. CDR3 DNA: TGTGCCAGCAGCTTAGGGGGGATCGCTGAAGCTTTCTTT. It yields the protein CASSLGGIAEAFF. Together with reference TRBV7-9 and TRBJ1-1, the CDR3 gives the full variable domain: DTGVSQNPRHKITKRGQNVTFRCDPISEHNRLYWYRQTLGQGPEFLTYFQNEAQLEKSRLLSDRFSAERPKGSFSTLEIQRTEQGDSAMYLCASSLGGIAEAFFGQGTRLTVV.

The chain is built from TRBV7-9 and TRBJ2-4; TRBD2 matches 11 bases. The germline V gene encodes CDR1 SEHNR and CDR2 FQNEAQ (reference sequence). The CDR3 covers 17 residues. V was clipped by 6 bases and J by 5 bases; unmatched bases: 12. The CDR3 coding sequence is TGTGCCAGCAGACCCGGACTAGCGGGCAGTCGAGAAAACATTCAGTACTTC. Its translation is CASRPGLAGSRENIQYF.

The chain uses TRBV18 and TRBJ1-3; D not resolved. CDR1 and CDR2 from the germline V gene are KGHSH and LQKENI. This CDR3 is 15 amino acids long. The V end was cut by 3 bases, the J end by 0 bases, with 9 bases between. CDR3 residues: CASSPPRYSGNTIYF. CDR3 in DNA: TGTGCCAGCTCACCTCCACGTTACTCTGGAAACACCATATATTTT.

V is TRBV19 and J is TRBJ1-1; D is uncertain. Per germline, CDR1 LNHDA and CDR2 SQIVND (reference sequence). CDR3 length equals 12 residues. Trimming removed 5 bases at V and 4 bases at J, with 8 bases between. This CDR3 reads CASSHPGTEAFF. CDR3 in DNA: TGTGCCAGTAGTCATCCAGGCACTGAAGCTTTCTTT.

The chain recombines TRBV5-1 with TRBJ2-5; D not certain. Germline V CDR1 and CDR2: SGHRS, YFSETQ. V was shortened by 1 base and J by 1 base, with 8 bases between the two germline ends. CDR3 length equals 14 residues. The CDR3 spells CASSLPASQETQYF. CDR3 in DNA: TGCGCCAGCAGCTTGCCGGCCAGCCAAGAGACCCAGTACTTC.

The genes are TRBV18 and TRBJ2-1, with D hard to call. Germline CDR1 reads KGHSH; CDR2 reads LQKENI. V was pared by 1 base and J by 0 bases, with 4 bases between. There are 14 residues in the CDR3. As DNA, the CDR3 is TGTGCCAGCTCACCACAGGGCTCCTACAATGAGCAGTTCTTC. Amino acid sequence: CASSPQGSYNEQFF.

In its sample, this clone was seen once. The chain links TRBV19 to TRBJ2-5, with D perhaps matching TRBD1 or TRBD2 (6 bases each). CDR1 is LNHDA, CDR2 SQIVND, per germline (reference sequence). Trimming cost V 6 bases and J 5 bases, with 16 bases left between them. The CDR3 consists of 14 residues. The CDR3 DNA reads TGTGCCAGTAGGAAGACAGGAGGAGGGGAGACCCAGTACTTC. This sequence encodes CASRKTGGGETQYF.

V gene TRBV9 combines with J gene TRBJ1-1; weak D call: TRBD1 (6 bases). The length of the CDR3 is 14 residues. Trimming shortened V by 4 bases and J by 1 base, and 11 bases separated the two germline ends. CDR1 is SGDLS, CDR2 YYNGEE, per germline. The CDR3 protein is CASSTSGENTEAFF. DNA for the CDR3: TGTGCCAGCAGCACTTCAGGGGAGAACACTGAAGCTTTCTTT.

CDR3 residues: CASSYFLTGSYGYTF. CDR3 DNA sequence: TGTGCCAGCAGTTACTTCCTGACAGGGAGCTATGGCTACACCTTC. The rearrangement uses TRBV6-5 and TRBJ1-2; 7 bases line up with TRBD1. V shed 1 base and J 4 bases; nucleotides not matched to a gene: 6. This CDR3 spans 15 amino acids. CDR1 MNHEY and CDR2 SVGAGI come from the germline V gene.

V usage is TRBV5-1 and J usage is TRBJ1-5, with no clear D. CDR3 length equals 15 residues. The germline V and J ends were trimmed by 0 bases and 3 bases, with 10 bases remaining between them. CDR1 is SGHRS and CDR2 is YFSETQ in the germline V gene. The chain's CDR3 is CASSLDPGFNQPQHF. CDR3 DNA: TGCGCCAGCAGCTTGGATCCGGGGTTCAATCAGCCCCAGCATTTT. Together with reference TRBV5-1 and TRBJ1-5, the CDR3 gives the full variable domain: KAGVTQTPRYLIKTRGQQVTLSCSPISGHRSVSWYQQTPGQGLQFLFEYFSETQRNKGNFPGRFSGRQFSNSRSEMNVSTLELGDSALYLCASSLDPGFNQPQHFGDGTRLSIL.

The chain's CDR3 is CASSEGASGRDGETQYF. CDR3 nucleotides: TGTGCCAGCAGTGAAGGAGCTAGCGGGAGAGACGGGGAGACCCAGTACTTC. The chain joins TRBV25-1 to TRBJ2-5; TRBD2 aligns across 10 bases. Trimming at V came to 2 bases and at J to 5 bases, leaving 11 bases not matched to a gene. Germline CDR1 is MGHDK and CDR2 is SYGVNS. This CDR3 spans 17 amino acids.

This clone was observed once. The rearrangement joins TRBV2 to TRBJ2-1, with D possibly TRBD2 on 6 matching bases. The V and J ends lost 3 bases and 9 bases respectively, with 18 bases between them. The germline CDR1 and CDR2 sequences are SNHLY and FYNNEI. This CDR3 has 15 amino acids. CDR3 residues: CASSEPSAGLVEQFF. The CDR3 region has the DNA TGTGCCAGCAGTGAGCCTAGCGCGGGACTCGTTGAGCAGTTCTTC. Based on the CDR3 plus reference TRBV2 and TRBJ2-1, the full variable domain is EPEVTQTPSHQVTQMGQEVILRCVPISNHLYFYWYRQILGQKVEFLVSFYNNEISEKSEIFDDQFSVERPDGSNFTLKIRSTKLEDSAMYFCASSEPSAGLVEQFFGPGTRLTVL.

This rearrangement joins TRBV15 to TRBJ1-4, with D perhaps TRBD1 (6 bases). The V gene lost 0 bases and the J gene lost 11 bases, with 13 bases spanning the gap. The germline gives CDR1 LNHNV, CDR2 YYDKDF (reference sequence). The CDR3 spans 14 residues. Here the CDR3 DNA reads TGTGCCACCAGCAGAGAGACAGGTTTTGCGAAACTGTTTTTT. Residues: CATSRETGFAKLFF.

The chain employs TRBV18 and TRBJ2-3, with 9 bases that match TRBD2. The CDR3 length is 16 residues. The V gene end was trimmed by 3 bases and the J gene end by 1 base; junction bases not matched to a gene: 5. Germline values: CDR1 KGHSH, CDR2 LQKENI. The chain's CDR3 is CASSPLPSGGTDTQYF. DNA of the CDR3: TGTGCCAGCTCACCGCTACCTAGCGGGGGCACAGATACGCAGTATTTT.

The gene calls are TRBV5-1 and TRBJ2-5; 7 nucleotides align to TRBD1. The CDR3 is 16 amino acids. Germline CDR1 reads SGHRS; CDR2 reads YFSETQ. Germline trimming cut 0 bases from V and 5 bases from J; bases unmatched to any gene: 10. The CDR3 DNA follows: TGCGCCAGCAGCTTGGCCATGCCAGGGGGTGGCGAGACCCAGTACTTC. As protein: CASSLAMPGGGETQYF.

This clone has more than one count but fewer than ten. The rearrangement links TRBV7-8 to TRBJ2-1, with TRBD2 identical over 9 bases. The CDR3 spans 15 residues. The J segment lost 9 bases and the V segment lost 1 base, leaving 7 bases of the junction unmatched. CDR1 and CDR2 from the germline V gene are SGHVS and FQNEAQ. This CDR3 is CASSLGPSGRPEQFF. The CDR3 nucleotides are TGTGCCAGCAGCTTAGGCCCCAGCGGGAGGCCTGAGCAGTTCTTC.

The chain uses TRBV6-4 and TRBJ1-1; 9 bases match TRBD1. Losses at the gene ends were 8 bases for V and 1 base for J; bases not matched to a gene: 8. The CDR3 is 15 residues long. Germline V lookup: CDR1 MRHNA, CDR2 SNTAGT. CDR3 loop: CASFYRGRGNTEAFF. The CDR3 region has the DNA TGTGCCAGCTTCTACAGGGGGCGAGGGAACACTGAAGCTTTCTTT.

This chain uses TRBV5-6 with TRBJ2-3, with unresolved D. V was trimmed by 3 bases and J by 2 bases, leaving 13 bases between them. The CDR3 totals 15 residues. Germline lookup yields CDR1 SGHDT and CDR2 YYEEEE. The DNA of the CDR3 is TGTGCCAGCAGCTCCCTGCCGCAGGCCACAGATACGCAGTATTTT. Protein: CASSSLPQATDTQYF.

This rearrangement joins TRBV27 to TRBJ2-1, with 11 bases aligning to TRBD1. This CDR3 spans 15 amino acids. The V segment lost 6 bases and the J segment 9 bases; nucleotides outside the gene matches: 10. Germline-derived CDR1 and CDR2 are MNHEY and SMNVEV (reference sequence). CDR3 region: CASSAAGTGGAEQFF. The CDR3 DNA is TGTGCCAGCAGCGCCGCCGGGACAGGGGGAGCTGAGCAGTTCTTC.

This sequence joins TRBV7-3 and TRBJ2-3, with a possible D match to TRBD2 (5 bases). Germline loops: CDR1 SGHTA, CDR2 FQGTGA. V was cut by 5 bases and J by 0 bases, with 12 bases left in between. The CDR3 contains 15 residues. The CDR3, as DNA: TGTGCCAGCAGCCCCCGCGGGTCTAGCACAGATACGCAGTATTTT. Its translation: CASSPRGSSTDTQYF.